The rows below give T cell receptor beta chains drawn from one sample of a study of Ad26.COV2.S vaccination and SARS-CoV-2 variants. The data were produced by immunoSEQ multiplex PCR, yet TCRdb's version contains in-frame clones alone and is incomplete. This sample yields around 450,000 clones, of which roughly 90% are seen a single time; 3.6% belongs to the top ten. This specimen was peripheral blood, taken in a trial of Ad26.COV2.S vaccine versus placebo. The receptors originated from a person aged 18-65 years who received the Ad26.COV2.S COVID-19 vaccine or a placebo. CDR3s include the opening cysteine and the closing phenylalanine or tryptophan. Each record gives: J gene, CDR3 length, clone size, V gene, D gene, CDR3 DNA, CDR3 protein. A D gene is named only where the DNA matches it firmly. Where a row states a size, it is once, few, many or the class of an expanded clone; other rows omit it.

>TRBJ2-3|15|.|TRBV5-1|.
TGCGCCAGCAGCTTAGGGGGGTTGAGGGCAGATACGCAGTATTTT
CASSLGGLRADTQYF
>TRBJ2-7|13|once|TRBV19|.
TGTGCCAGTAGTCCGACACGGTCCTACGAGCAGTACTTC
CASSPTRSYEQYF
>TRBJ2-7|13|.|TRBV5-1|.
TGCGCCAGCAGCTTGGCCGAGGGTGGCGAGCAGTACTTC
CASSLAEGGEQYF
>TRBJ2-7|13|.|TRBV28|.
TGTGCCAGCAGTTTCACAAGCTCCTACGAGCAGTACTTC
CASSFTSSYEQYF
>TRBJ1-2|14|.|TRBV7-9|.
TGTGCCAGCAGCCCTTACCAGGGGCAGAGGGGCTACACCTTC
CASSPYQGQRGYTF
>TRBJ1-1|16|.|TRBV7-2|TRBD1
TGTGCCAGCAGCCCGCCGACAGGGGGCCCTCCCACTGAAGCTTTCTTT
CASSPPTGGPPTEAFF
>TRBJ1-2|15|once|TRBV16|.
TGTGCCAGCAGCCAATCGCCCCAGGGGACGTTGGGCTACACCTTC
CASSQSPQGTLGYTF
>TRBJ1-5|15|.|TRBV28|TRBD1
TGTGCCAGCAGATCCGGACAGGGGTGGGGTCAGCCCCAGCATTTT
CASRSGQGWGQPQHF
>TRBJ2-5|15|.|TRBV5-1|TRBD2
TGCGCCAGCAGCTTCTCGGGGGGGCAACAAGAGACCCAGTACTTC
CASSFSGGQQETQYF
>TRBJ1-4|14|few|TRBV30|.
TGTGCCTGGAGTTGGGACGGCAGAACCGAAAAACTGTTTTTT
CAWSWDGRTEKLFF
>TRBJ2-1|13|.|TRBV2|TRBD2
TGTGCCAGGAGACTAGCGGGGGCCAATGAGCAGTTCTTC
CARRLAGANEQFF
>TRBJ2-1|15|.|TRBV27|.
TGTGCCAGCAGTCCCGGGGCGTCCGCCTACAATGAGCAGTTCTTC
CASSPGASAYNEQFF
>TRBJ2-1|15|.|TRBV19|.
TGTGCCAGTTGGACTGGGGGACTCCCCCGCGAGGAGCAGTTCTTC
CASWTGGLPREEQFF
>TRBJ2-5|16|.|TRBV5-1|.
TGCGCCAGCAGCTTGACCCCCGGGACAAAGCAAGAGACCCAGTACTTC
CASSLTPGTKQETQYF
>TRBJ1-6|15|.|TRBV27|.
TGTGCCAGCAGTTTTTCGACAGGAAAAAATTCACCCCTCCACTTT
CASSFSTGKNSPLHF
>TRBJ2-5|15|.|TRBV4-2|TRBD2
TGTGCCAGCAGCCAAAGCGGGGCCCCTGGGGAGACCCAGTACTTC
CASSQSGAPGETQYF
>TRBJ1-5|14|few|TRBV19|.
TGTGCCAGTAGTATTACCCGGGGGCAACAGCCCCAGCATTTT
CASSITRGQQPQHF
>TRBJ1-6|15|.|TRBV9|TRBD1
TGTGCCAGCAGCGTAGCTGGACAGGACAATTCACCCCTCCACTTT
CASSVAGQDNSPLHF
>TRBJ2-7|15|.|TRBV15|.
TGTGCCACCAGCAGAGATCTGGCAGGGTCTCGCGAGCAGTACTTC
CATSRDLAGSREQYF
>TRBJ2-5|15|.|TRBV7-2|.
TGTGCCAGCAGCTTAGTTGACACTCTCCAAGAGACCCAGTACTTC
CASSLVDTLQETQYF
>TRBJ2-1|14|once|TRBV5-4|TRBD1
TGTGCCAGCAGCTACGGGACAGACAACAATGAGCAGTTCTTC
CASSYGTDNNEQFF
>TRBJ1-1|16|.|TRBV7-9|TRBD1
TGTGCCAGCAGCTGGGGGACAGGTACAATGAACACTGAAGCTTTCTTT
CASSWGTGTMNTEAFF
>TRBJ2-5|12|.|TRBV30|.
TGTGCCTGGAGTCCAGGACCGGAGACCCAGTACTTC
CAWSPGPETQYF
>TRBJ2-3|14|.|TRBV6-4|.
TGTGCCAGCAGGCGACTAGGCGGCACAGATACGCAGTATTTT
CASRRLGGTDTQYF
>TRBJ2-7|17|.|TRBV7-2|TRBD1
TGTGCCAGCAGCTTAGCGAGTGGGACAGAACGCTCCTACGAGCAGTACTTC
CASSLASGTERSYEQYF
>TRBJ1-2|16|.|TRBV6-6|TRBD1
TGTGCCAGCAGTTACTCGAGGGGCAGGGGGACGGATGGCTACACCTTC
CASSYSRGRGTDGYTF
>TRBJ2-4|11|once|TRBV6-2/TRBV6-3|.
TGTGCCAGCAGTTTGGGGCTCTCCAAACGCTTC
CASSLGLSKRF
>TRBJ2-2|16|.|TRBV21-1|.
TGTGCCAGCAGCAGAGCTGGGCCAGGGGGCACCGGGGAGCTGTTTTTT
CASSRAGPGGTGELFF
>TRBJ1-3|17|.|TRBV28|.
TGTGCCAGCAGCTCTGTTGGTGGGGTAATTATAGGAAACACCATATATTTT
CASSSVGGVIIGNTIYF
>TRBJ1-5|14|.|TRBV7-9|TRBD1
TGTGCCAGCAGCCCAACAGGGGGCCATCAGCCCCAGCATTTT
CASSPTGGHQPQHF
>TRBJ2-7|17|.|TRBV3-1/TRBV3-2|TRBD2
TGTGCCAGCAGCCAGCCGGGACTAGCGGGACGAACCTACGAGCAGTACTTC
CASSQPGLAGRTYEQYF
>TRBJ2-5|18|.|TRBV14|.
TGTGCCAGCAGCCCCCACCGTACAGGGATGATCGGCCAAGAGACCCAGTACTTC
CASSPHRTGMIGQETQYF
>TRBJ1-1|11|.|TRBV30|.
TGTGCCTTTGAGGGGAACACTGAAGCTTTCTTT
CAFEGNTEAFF
>TRBJ1-1|16|.|TRBV5-1|TRBD1
TGCGCCAGCAGCCCCCGACAGGGAGCGGCGAACACTGAAGCTTTCTTT
CASSPRQGAANTEAFF
>TRBJ1-2|14|.|TRBV6-4|TRBD1
TGTGCCAGCAGTTCAGACAGGGACTCGGGCGGCTACACCTTC
CASSSDRDSGGYTF
>TRBJ2-4|17|.|TRBV28|.
TGTGCCAGCAGGAGCAGGGTCTCCGATAGAGCCAAAAACATTCAGTACTTC
CASRSRVSDRAKNIQYF
>TRBJ2-5|14|.|TRBV7-7|.
TGTGCCAGCAGCACAGGGACGGGTAGGGAGACCCAGTACTTC
CASSTGTGRETQYF
>TRBJ1-4|14|.|TRBV7-9|.
TGTGCCAGCAGGGGAAAAGGTCCTAATGAAAAACTGTTTTTT
CASRGKGPNEKLFF
>TRBJ2-7|14|.|TRBV27|.
TGTGCCAGCACCTCCGGGATTAGCTCCTACGAGCAGTACTTC
CASTSGISSYEQYF
>TRBJ2-1|19|.|TRBV4-1|.
TGCGCCAGCAGCCACGTCTTTACGCCACGGGGGGCCTCCTACAATGAGCAGTTCTTC
CASSHVFTPRGASYNEQFF
>TRBJ2-7|14|.|TRBV11-3|.
TGTGCCAGCAGCACGACAGCTAACTCCTACGAGCAGTACTTC
CASSTTANSYEQYF
>TRBJ1-5|16|.|TRBV21-1|.
TGTGCCAGCAGCAAAGACCGAGCAGGGATCAATCAGCCCCAGCATTTT
CASSKDRAGINQPQHF
>TRBJ2-7|16|.|TRBV6-2/TRBV6-3|.
TGTGCCAGCAGTTACAATTGGGCCGAGAGCTCCTACGAGCAGTACTTC
CASSYNWAESSYEQYF